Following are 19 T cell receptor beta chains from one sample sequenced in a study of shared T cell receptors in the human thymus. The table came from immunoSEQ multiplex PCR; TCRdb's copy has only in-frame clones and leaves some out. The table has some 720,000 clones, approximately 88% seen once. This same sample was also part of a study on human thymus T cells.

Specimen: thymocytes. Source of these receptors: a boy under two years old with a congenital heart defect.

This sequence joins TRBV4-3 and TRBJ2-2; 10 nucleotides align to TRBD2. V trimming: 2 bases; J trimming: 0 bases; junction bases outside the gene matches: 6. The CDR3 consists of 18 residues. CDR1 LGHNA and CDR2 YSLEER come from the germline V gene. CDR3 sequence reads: CASSQSSGRPANTGELFF. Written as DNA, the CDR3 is TGCGCCAGCAGCCAAAGTAGCGGGAGGCCCGCGAACACCGGGGAGCTGTTTTTT.

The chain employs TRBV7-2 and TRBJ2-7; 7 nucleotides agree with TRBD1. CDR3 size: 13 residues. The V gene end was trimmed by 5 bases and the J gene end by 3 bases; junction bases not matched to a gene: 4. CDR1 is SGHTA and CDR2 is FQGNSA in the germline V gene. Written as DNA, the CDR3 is TGTGCCAGCAGCCCATACAGGGGCTACGAGCAGTACTTC. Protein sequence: CASSPYRGYEQYF.

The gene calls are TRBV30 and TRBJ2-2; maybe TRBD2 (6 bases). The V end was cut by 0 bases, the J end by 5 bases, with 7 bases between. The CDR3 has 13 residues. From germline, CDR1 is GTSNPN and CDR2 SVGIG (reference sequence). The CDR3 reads CAWSVAGTGELFF. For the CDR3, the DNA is TGTGCCTGGAGTGTCGCGGGGACCGGGGAGCTGTTTTTT. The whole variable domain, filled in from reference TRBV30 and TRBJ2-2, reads SQTIHQWPATLVQPVGSPLSLECTVEGTSNPNLYWYRQAAGRGLQLLFYSVGIGQISSEVPQNLSASRPQDRQFILSSKKLLLSDSGFYLCAWSVAGTGELFFGEGSRLTVL.

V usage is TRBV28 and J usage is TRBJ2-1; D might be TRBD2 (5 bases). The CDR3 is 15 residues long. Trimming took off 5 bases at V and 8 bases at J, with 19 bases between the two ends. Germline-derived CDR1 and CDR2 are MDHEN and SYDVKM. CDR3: CASSRSRRRMDEQFF. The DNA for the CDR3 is TGTGCCAGCAGTAGGTCCCGGAGGAGGATGGATGAGCAGTTCTTC. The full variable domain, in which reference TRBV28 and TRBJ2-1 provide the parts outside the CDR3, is DVKVTQSSRYLVKRTGEKVFLECVQDMDHENMFWYRQDPGLGLRLIYFSYDVKMKEKGDIPEGYSVSREKKERFSLILESASTNQTSMYLCASSRSRRRMDEQFFGPGTRLTVL.

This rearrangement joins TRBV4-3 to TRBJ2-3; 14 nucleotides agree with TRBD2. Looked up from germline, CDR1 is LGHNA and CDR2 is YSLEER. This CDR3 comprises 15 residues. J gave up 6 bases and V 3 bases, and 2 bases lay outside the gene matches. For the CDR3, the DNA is TGCGCCAGCAGCCAGGGACTAGCGGGAGTGGATACGCAGTATTTT. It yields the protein CASSQGLAGVDTQYF.

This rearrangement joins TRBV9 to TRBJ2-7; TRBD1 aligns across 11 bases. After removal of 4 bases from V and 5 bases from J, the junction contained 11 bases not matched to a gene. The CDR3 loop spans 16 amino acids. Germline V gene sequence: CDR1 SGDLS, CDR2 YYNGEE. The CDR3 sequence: CASSSPRGQGDHEQYF. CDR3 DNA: TGTGCCAGCAGCTCCCCCAGGGGACAGGGGGACCACGAGCAGTACTTC.

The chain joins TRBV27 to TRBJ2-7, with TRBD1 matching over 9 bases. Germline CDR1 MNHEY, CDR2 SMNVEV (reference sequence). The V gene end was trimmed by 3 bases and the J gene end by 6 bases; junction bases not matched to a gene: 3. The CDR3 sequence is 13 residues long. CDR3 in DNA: TGTGCCAGCAGTTTGACAGGGGGTTTCGAGCAGTACTTC. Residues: CASSLTGGFEQYF.

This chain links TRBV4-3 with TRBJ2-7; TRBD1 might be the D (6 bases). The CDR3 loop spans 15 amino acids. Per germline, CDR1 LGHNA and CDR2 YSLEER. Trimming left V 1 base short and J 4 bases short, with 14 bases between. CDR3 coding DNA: TGCGCCAGCAGCCAAGGGCCAGGGGATGGGTACGAGCAGTACTTC. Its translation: CASSQGPGDGYEQYF.

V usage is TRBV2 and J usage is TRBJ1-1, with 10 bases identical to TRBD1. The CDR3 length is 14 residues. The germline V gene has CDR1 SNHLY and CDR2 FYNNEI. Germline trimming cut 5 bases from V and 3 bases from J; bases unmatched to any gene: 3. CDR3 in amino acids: CASSSGQGDTEAFF. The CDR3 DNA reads TGTGCCAGCAGTTCTGGACAGGGGGACACTGAAGCTTTCTTT. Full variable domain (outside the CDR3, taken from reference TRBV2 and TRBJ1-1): EPEVTQTPSHQVTQMGQEVILRCVPISNHLYFYWYRQILGQKVEFLVSFYNNEISEKSEIFDDQFSVERPDGSNFTLKIRSTKLEDSAMYFCASSSGQGDTEAFFGQGTRLTVV.

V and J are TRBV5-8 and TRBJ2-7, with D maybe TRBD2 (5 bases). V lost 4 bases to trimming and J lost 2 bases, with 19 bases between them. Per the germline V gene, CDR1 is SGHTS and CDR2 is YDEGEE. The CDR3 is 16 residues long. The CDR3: CASSGPGVQAPYEQYF. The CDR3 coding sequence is TGTGCCAGCAGCGGCCCCGGGGTCCAGGCCCCCTACGAGCAGTACTTC.

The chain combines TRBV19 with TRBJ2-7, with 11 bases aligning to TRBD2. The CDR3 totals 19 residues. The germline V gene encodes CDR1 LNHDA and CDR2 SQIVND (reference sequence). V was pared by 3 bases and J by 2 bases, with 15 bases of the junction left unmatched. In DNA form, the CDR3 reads TGTGCCAGTAGTATTCCCCAGCCCGGGACTAGCGGCACCCCCTACGAGCAGTACTTC. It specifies CASSIPQPGTSGTPYEQYF.

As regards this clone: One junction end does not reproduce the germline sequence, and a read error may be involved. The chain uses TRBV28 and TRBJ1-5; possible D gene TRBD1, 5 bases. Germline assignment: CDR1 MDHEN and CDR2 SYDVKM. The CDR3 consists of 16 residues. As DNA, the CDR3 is TGTGCCAGCGCCAATAATCAGGGAGCTAGCGATCAGCCCCAGCATTTT. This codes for CASANNQGASDQPQHF.

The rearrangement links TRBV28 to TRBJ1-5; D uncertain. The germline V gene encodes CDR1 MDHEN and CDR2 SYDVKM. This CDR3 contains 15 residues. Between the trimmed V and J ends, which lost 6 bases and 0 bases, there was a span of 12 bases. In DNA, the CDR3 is TGTGCCAGCAGGCCCCGGGTCGGTAGCAATCAGCCCCAGCATTTT. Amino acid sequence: CASRPRVGSNQPQHF.

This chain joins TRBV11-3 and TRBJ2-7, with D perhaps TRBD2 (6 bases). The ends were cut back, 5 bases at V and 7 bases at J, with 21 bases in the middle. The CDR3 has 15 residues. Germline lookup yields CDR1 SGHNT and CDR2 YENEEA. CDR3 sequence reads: CASSPQPGALREQYF. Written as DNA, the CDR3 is TGTGCCAGCAGCCCCCAACCGGGAGCTCTAAGGGAGCAGTACTTC. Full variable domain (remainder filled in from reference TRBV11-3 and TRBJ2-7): EAGVVQSPRYKIIEKKQPVAFWCNPISGHNTLYWYLQNLGQGPELLIRYENEEAVDDSQLPKDRFSAERLKGVDSTLKIQPAELGDSAVYLCASSPQPGALREQYFGPGTRLTVT.

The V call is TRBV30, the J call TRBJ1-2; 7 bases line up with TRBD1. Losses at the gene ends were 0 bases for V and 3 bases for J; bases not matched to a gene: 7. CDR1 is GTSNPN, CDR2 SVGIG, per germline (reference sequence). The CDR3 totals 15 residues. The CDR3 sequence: CAWSVDFGTDYGYTF. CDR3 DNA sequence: TGTGCCTGGAGTGTAGATTTCGGGACAGACTATGGCTACACCTTC.

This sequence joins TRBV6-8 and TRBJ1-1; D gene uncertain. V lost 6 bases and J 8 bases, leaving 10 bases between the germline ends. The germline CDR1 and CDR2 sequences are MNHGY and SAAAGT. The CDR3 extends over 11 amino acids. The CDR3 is CASRALNEAFF. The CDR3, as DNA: TGTGCCAGCAGGGCCCTCAACGAAGCTTTCTTT.

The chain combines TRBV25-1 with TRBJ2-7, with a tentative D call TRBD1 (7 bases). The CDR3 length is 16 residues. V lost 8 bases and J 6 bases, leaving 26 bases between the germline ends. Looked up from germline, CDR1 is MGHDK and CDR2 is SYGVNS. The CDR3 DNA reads TGTGCCAGCGGACAGGAGGTAGCTACCGGGAGTAGCGAGCAGTACTTC. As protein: CASGQEVATGSSEQYF.

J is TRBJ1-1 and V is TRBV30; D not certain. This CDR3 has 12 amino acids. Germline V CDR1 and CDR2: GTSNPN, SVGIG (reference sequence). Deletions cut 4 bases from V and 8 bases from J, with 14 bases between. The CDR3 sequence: CAWNPGWEEAFF. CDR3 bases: TGTGCCTGGAATCCTGGGTGGGAGGAAGCTTTCTTT.

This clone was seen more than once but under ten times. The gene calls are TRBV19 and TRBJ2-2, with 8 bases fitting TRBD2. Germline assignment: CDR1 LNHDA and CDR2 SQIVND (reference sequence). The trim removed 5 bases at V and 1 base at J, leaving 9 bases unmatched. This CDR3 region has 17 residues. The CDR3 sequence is CASSALGLAGNTGELFF. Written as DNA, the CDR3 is TGTGCCAGTAGTGCCCTCGGGCTAGCGGGGAACACCGGGGAGCTGTTTTTT.